This TCR beta chain originates from a study of T-cell memory formation after mild COVID-19. Study results and caveats: Among CD4+ contracting clones, most were CM and EM, and CD8+ ones EMRA. CD4+ bias marked clones expanding day 15 to 37, unlike balanced contracting clones. Pre-infection memory showed some responding clones, and this suggested that cross-reactive memory joined.

Constant-segment primers were used for 5'RACE, and the resulting TCR alpha and TCR beta cDNA libraries carried sample barcodes and UMIs. TCRdb analysed the 5' RACE reads with MiXCR anew, one entry per CDR3 protein. The data hold about 350,000 distinct CDR3 sequences, with approximately 15% observed a single time. This clonotype was observed many times. The antigen remains undetermined. The germline V gene has CDR1 SGHKS and CDR2 YYEKEE (reference sequence). The CDR3 covers 15 residues. The junction had 4 bases not matched to a gene; V was cut back by 1 base and J by 5 bases. Input material: PBMCs or a T cell subset sorted from them (not recorded which). The chain carries TRBV5-5 and TRBJ2-5, with 11 bases fitting TRBD2. The TCR comes from a young man who had mild COVID-19 (a few samples of this study predate the infection). Cell type and time point are not known. CDR3 nucleotides: TGTGCCAGCAGCTTGAATAGCGGGGGGGCCGAGACCCAGTACTTC. Translation gives CASSLNSGGAETQYF.